This passage covers 10 T cell receptor beta chains from one sample sequenced in a study of blood T cells in healthy people across ages. The authors ran a second PCR of roughly 6 to 11 cycles using a sample-barcoded 5' primer and a J-beta primer mix. TCRdb itself ran the 5' RACE reads through MiXCR, one entry per CDR3 protein. The data show approximately 780,000 distinct CDR3 sequences, about a quarter seen once. Separately, the same data were catalogued under a study of T cells of mothers and their children.

What was sequenced was blood. The receptors shown here come from a boy aged 5 to 17 in good health.

A few counts support this clonotype. The chain uses TRBV12-3 or TRBV12-4 and TRBJ1-3; D is possibly TRBD1 (5 bases). Deletions cut 4 bases from V and 4 bases from J, with 11 bases between. This CDR3 is built from 14 residues. CDR3 DNA: TGTGCCAGCAGTTCGAATGGGGGAGGAAACACCATATATTTT. Its protein is CASSSNGGGNTIYF.

This clonotype was recorded a few times. The chain joins TRBV7-3 to TRBJ1-6, with 7 bases matching TRBD1. CDR1 and CDR2 (germline): SGHTA, FQGTGA. Trimming cost V 0 bases and J 10 bases; bases outside gene matches: 9. This CDR3 contains 16 residues. Here the CDR3 DNA reads TGTGCCAGCAGCTTAACGCCTGCAGGGGGTATGTCACCCCTCCACTTT. Its translation: CASSLTPAGGMSPLHF.

The chain links TRBV7-9 to TRBJ1-1, with 8 bases fitting TRBD1. The CDR3 is made up of 14 amino acids. Per germline, CDR1 SEHNR and CDR2 FQNEAQ (reference sequence). With 5 bases clipped from V and 11 bases from J, the junction kept 13 bases outside the gene matches. DNA of the CDR3: TGTGCCAGCAGCCCCCGACAGGGGACCCCAGAGGCTTTCTTT. Translated: CASSPRQGTPEAFF.

The V gene is TRBV6-6, the J gene TRBJ1-5; D gene uncertain. The V and J ends lost 7 bases and 2 bases respectively, with 12 bases between them. From germline, CDR1 is MNHNY and CDR2 SVGAGI (reference sequence). The CDR3 contains 14 residues. CDR3 region: CASKNREGNQPQHF. CDR3 in DNA: TGTGCCAGCAAGAACCGGGAGGGCAATCAGCCCCAGCATTTT.

This clonotype was observed a handful of times. The CDR3 spells CASSGDGEKLFF. The CDR3 coding sequence is TGCGCCAGCAGTGGTGACGGGGAAAAACTGTTTTTT. The chain recombines TRBV10-1 with TRBJ1-4; D unclear. Per the germline V gene, CDR1 is WNHNN and CDR2 is SYGVQD (reference sequence). The V end was cut by 4 bases, the J end by 8 bases, with 8 bases between. The CDR3 has 12 amino acids.

The gene calls are TRBV6-5 and TRBJ1-5; perhaps TRBD1 as D (5 bases). The CDR3 covers 17 residues. Germline V gene sequence: CDR1 MNHEY, CDR2 SVGAGI. V was cut by 4 bases and J by 0 bases, with 16 bases left in between. The DNA of the CDR3 is TGTGCCAGCAGTTCTGCCTTAGGGGTTTATAGCAATCAGCCCCAGCATTTT. Residues: CASSSALGVYSNQPQHF.

This clonotype appeared once. The rearrangement joins TRBV7-9 to TRBJ1-3; D possibly corresponds to TRBD1 (6 bases). The CDR3 extends over 13 amino acids. V was pared by 5 bases and J by 9 bases, with 14 bases between. Germline CDR1 SEHNR, CDR2 FQNEAQ (reference sequence). In DNA form, the CDR3 reads TGTGCCAGCAGCCAGGGGCCGGGCGGCACCATATATTTT. Amino acids: CASSQGPGGTIYF.

This clonotype appeared a few times. This chain connects TRBV10-3 to TRBJ1-4; 7 bases agree with TRBD1. The CDR3 is 13 amino acids. Losses at the gene ends were 9 bases for V and 7 bases for J; bases not matched to a gene: 8. From germline, CDR1 is ENHRY and CDR2 SYGVKD. In DNA, the CDR3 is TGTGCCATTACAGACAGGGTTGGTGAAAAACTGTTTTTT. Amino acid sequence: CAITDRVGEKLFF.

A few counts support this clonotype. This chain joins TRBV7-3 and TRBJ2-1, with a weak D call TRBD1 (6 bases). The germline V and J ends were trimmed by 5 bases and 4 bases, with 18 bases remaining between them. This CDR3 contains 16 residues. Germline V gene data show CDR1 as SGHTA and CDR2 as FQGTGA. In DNA form, the CDR3 reads TGTGCCAGCAGCCCCCGGGACAACCAGCCTTACAATGAGCAGTTCTTC. Encoded protein: CASSPRDNQPYNEQFF. Filled out from reference TRBV7-3 and TRBJ2-1, the complete variable domain reads GAGVSQTPSNKVTEKGKYVELRCDPISGHTALYWYRQSLGQGPEFLIYFQGTGAADDSGLPNDRFFAVRPEGSVSTLKIQRTERGDSAVYLCASSPRDNQPYNEQFFGPGTRLTVL.

V is TRBV15 and J is TRBJ1-1; no clear D gene. V was cut by 4 bases and J by 0 bases, with 6 bases left in between. The germline CDR1 and CDR2 sequences are LNHNV and YYDKDF (reference sequence). The CDR3 sequence is 13 residues long. In DNA form, the CDR3 reads TGTGCCACCAGCACGGATCTGAACACTGAAGCTTTCTTT. Translated, it gives CATSTDLNTEAFF.